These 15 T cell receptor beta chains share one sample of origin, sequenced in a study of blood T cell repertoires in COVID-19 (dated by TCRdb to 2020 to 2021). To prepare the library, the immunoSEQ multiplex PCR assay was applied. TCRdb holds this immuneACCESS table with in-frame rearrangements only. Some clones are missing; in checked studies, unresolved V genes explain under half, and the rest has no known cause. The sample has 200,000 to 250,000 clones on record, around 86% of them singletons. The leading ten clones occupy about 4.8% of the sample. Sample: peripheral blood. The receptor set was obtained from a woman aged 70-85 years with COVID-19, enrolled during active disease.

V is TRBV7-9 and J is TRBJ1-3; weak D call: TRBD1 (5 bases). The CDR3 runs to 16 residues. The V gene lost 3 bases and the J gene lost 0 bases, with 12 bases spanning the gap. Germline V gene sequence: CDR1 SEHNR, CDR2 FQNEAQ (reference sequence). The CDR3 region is CASSLDNHFSGNTIYF. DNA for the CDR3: TGTGCCAGCAGCTTGGACAACCATTTCTCTGGAAACACCATATATTTT.

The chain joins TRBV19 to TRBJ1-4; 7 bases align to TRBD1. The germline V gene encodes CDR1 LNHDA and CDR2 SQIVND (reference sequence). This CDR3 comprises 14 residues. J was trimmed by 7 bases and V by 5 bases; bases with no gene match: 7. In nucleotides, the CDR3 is TGTGCCAGTAGTCCAGGACAGGTCGGTGAAAAACTGTTTTTT. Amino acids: CASSPGQVGEKLFF.

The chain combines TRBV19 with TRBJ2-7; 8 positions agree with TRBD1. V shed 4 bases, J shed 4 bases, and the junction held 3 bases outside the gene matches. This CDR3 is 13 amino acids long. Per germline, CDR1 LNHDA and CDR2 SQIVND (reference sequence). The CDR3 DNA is TGTGCCAGTAGTAGGGACAGGTCGTACGAGCAGTACTTC. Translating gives CASSRDRSYEQYF.

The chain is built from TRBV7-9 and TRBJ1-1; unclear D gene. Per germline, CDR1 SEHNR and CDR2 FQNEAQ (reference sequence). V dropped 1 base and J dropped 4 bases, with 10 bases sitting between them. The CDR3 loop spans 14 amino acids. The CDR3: CASSLGAGGTEAFF. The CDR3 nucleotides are TGTGCCAGCAGCTTAGGGGCGGGCGGCACTGAAGCTTTCTTT.

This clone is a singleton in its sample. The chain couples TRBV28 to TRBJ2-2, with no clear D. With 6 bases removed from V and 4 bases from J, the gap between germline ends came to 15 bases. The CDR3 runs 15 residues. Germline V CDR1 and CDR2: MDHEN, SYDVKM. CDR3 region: CASRTGSISTGELFF. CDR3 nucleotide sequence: TGTGCCAGCAGAACCGGGTCCATCTCCACCGGGGAGCTGTTTTTT.

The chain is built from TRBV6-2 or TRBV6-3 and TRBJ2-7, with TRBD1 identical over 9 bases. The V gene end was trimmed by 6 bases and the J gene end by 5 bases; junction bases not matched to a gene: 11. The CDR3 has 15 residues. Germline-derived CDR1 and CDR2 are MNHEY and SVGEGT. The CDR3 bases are TGTGCCAGCAGCCCATCCCGGACAGGGGTGAACGAGCAGTACTTC. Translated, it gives CASSPSRTGVNEQYF.

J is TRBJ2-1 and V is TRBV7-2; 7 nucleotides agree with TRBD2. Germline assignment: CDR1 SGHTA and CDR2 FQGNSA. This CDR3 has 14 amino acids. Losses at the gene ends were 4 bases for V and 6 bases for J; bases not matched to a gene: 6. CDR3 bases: TGTGCCAGCAGCTGGGCTAGCGGCCGCAATGAGCAGTTCTTC. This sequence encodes CASSWASGRNEQFF. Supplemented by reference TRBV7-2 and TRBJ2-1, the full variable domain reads GAGVSQSPSNKVTEKGKDVELRCDPISGHTALYWYRQSLGQGLEFLIYFQGNSAPDKSGLPSDRFSAERTGGSVSTLTIQRTQQEDSAVYLCASSWASGRNEQFFGPGTRLTVL.

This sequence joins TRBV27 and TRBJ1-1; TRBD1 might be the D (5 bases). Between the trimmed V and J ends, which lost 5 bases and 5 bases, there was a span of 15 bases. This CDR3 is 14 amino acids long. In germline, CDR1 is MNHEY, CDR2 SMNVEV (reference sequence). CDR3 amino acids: CASSTREGNTEAFF. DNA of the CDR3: TGTGCCAGCAGTACCAGGGAGGGTAATACTGAAGCTTTCTTT.

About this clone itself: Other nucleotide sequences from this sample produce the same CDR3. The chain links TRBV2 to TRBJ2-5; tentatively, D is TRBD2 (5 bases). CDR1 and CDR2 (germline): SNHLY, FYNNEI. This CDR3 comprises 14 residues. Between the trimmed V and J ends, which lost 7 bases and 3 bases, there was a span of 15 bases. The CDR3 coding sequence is TGTGCCAGCAAAGAACGGAGGTTGGAAGAGACCCAGTACTTC. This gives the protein CASKERRLEETQYF.

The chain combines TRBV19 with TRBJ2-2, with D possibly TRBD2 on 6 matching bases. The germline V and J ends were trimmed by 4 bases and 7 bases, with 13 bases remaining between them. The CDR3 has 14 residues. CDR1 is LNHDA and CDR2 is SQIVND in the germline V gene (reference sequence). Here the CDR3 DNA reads TGTGCCAGTAGTAGGTCGGGAGACGGCGGGGAGCTGTTTTTT. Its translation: CASSRSGDGGELFF. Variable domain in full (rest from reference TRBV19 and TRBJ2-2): DGGITQSPKYLFRKEGQNVTLSCEQNLNHDAMYWYRQDPGQGLRLIYYSQIVNDFQKGDIAEGYSVSREKKESFPLTVTSAQKNPTAFYLCASSRSGDGGELFFGEGSRLTVL.

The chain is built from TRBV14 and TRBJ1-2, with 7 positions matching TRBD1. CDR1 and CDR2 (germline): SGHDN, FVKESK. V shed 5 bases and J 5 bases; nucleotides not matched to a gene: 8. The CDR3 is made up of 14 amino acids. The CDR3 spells CASSARQGPYGYTF. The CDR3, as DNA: TGTGCCAGCAGCGCCCGACAGGGCCCTTATGGCTACACCTTC.

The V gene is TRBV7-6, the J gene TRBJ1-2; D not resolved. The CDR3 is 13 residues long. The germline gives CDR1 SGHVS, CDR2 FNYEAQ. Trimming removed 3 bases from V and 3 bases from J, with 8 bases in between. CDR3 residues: CASSFGDDYGYTF. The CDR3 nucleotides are TGTGCCAGCAGCTTTGGAGACGACTATGGCTACACCTTC.

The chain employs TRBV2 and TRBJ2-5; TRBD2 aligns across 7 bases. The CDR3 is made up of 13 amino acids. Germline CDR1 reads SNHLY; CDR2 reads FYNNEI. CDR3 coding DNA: TGTCCCACCAGATTCGGACTAGAAGCGACCCAGTACTTC. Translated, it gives CPTRFGLEATQYF.

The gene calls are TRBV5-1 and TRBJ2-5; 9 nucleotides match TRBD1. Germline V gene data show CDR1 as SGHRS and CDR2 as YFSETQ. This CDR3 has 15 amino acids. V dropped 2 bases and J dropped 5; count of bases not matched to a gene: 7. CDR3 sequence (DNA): TGCGCCAGCAGCTTACAGGGGGCGCCGGGCGAGACCCAGTACTTC. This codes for CASSLQGAPGETQYF.

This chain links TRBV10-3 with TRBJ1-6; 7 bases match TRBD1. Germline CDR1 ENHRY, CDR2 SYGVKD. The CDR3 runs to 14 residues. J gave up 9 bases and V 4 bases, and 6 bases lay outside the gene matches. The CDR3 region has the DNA TGTGCCATCAGTGGGGGGACAGATTTTTCACCCCTCCACTTT. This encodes CAISGGTDFSPLHF.